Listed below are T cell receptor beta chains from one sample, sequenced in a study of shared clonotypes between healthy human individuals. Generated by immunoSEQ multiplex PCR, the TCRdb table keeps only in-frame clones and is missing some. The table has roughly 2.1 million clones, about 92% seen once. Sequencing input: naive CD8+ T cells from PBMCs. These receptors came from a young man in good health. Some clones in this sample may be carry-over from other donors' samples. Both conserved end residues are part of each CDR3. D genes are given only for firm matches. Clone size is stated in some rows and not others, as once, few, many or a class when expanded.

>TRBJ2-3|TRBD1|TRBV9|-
TGTGCCAGCAGCGTCCGGGACAGTATACTCACAGATACGCAGTATTTT
CASSVRDSILTDTQYF
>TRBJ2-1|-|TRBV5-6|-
TGTGCCAGCACCCCGCGTACCAAAGCGTGGGATGAGCAGTTCTTC
CASTPRTKAWDEQFF
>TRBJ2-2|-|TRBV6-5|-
TGTGCCAGCAGTTACGATCGTAGCGGCCTCACCGGGGAGCTGTTTTTT
CASSYDRSGLTGELFF
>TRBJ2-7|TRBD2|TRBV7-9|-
TGTGCCAGCAATGGGGGGACTAGCGACCCCTACGATGGGCAGTACTTC
CASNGGTSDPYDGQYF
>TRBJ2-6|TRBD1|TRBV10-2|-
TGCGCCAGCAGTGGTTACCTCCGGGACAGGGGGGAAGTACTTGGGGCCAACGTCCTGACTTTC
CASSGYLRDRGEVLGANVLTF
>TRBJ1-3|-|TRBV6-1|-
TGTGCCAGCAGTGAATCGGTTCGGCTCTCTGGAAACACCATATATTTT
CASSESVRLSGNTIYF
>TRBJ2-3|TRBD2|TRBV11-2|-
TGTGCCAGCAGCTTAGAGCGGGAGGCAGATACGCAGTATTTT
CASSLEREADTQYF
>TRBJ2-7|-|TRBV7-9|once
TGTGCCAGCAGCTTACCGTGGCACCTGAGCTCCTACGAGCAGTACTTC
CASSLPWHLSSYEQYF
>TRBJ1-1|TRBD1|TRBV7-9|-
TGTGCCAGTGAGGGACAGCTTAGTGGAGCTTTCTTT
CASEGQLSGAFF
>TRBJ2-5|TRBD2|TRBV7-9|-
TGTGCCAGCAGCCTTCGAAGCGGGGGAGGCGAGACCCAGTACTTC
CASSLRSGGGETQYF
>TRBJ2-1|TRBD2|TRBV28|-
TGTGCCAGCAGAGGACTAGCGGCTAAAACCTACAATGAGCAGTTCTTC
CASRGLAAKTYNEQFF
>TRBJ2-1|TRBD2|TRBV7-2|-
TGTGCCAGCAGCTTAGGGGCTGCGGGAGTGCTCTACAATGAGCAGTTCTTC
CASSLGAAGVLYNEQFF
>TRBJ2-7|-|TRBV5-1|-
TGCGCCAGCAGCACCGATGACAGGAACTACGAGCAGTACTTC
CASSTDDRNYEQYF
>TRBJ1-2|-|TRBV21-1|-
TGTGCCAGCAGCAAGGGGGTCCAGGGCGGTGGCTACACCTTC
CASSKGVQGGGYTF
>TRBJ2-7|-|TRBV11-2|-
TGTGCCAGCGGGGCTCCCACCCTCTTCTACGAGCAGTACTTC
CASGAPTLFYEQYF
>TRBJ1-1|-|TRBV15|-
TGTGCCACCGTTAACAGGGAGGAGAACACTGAAGCTTTCTTT
CATVNREENTEAFF
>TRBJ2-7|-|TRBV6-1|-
TGTGCCAGCAGCTGGGCGGTCGGCAACGAGCAGTACTTC
CASSWAVGNEQYF
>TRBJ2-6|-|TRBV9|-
TGTGCCAGCAGCGGTACGACCCGCTCTGGGGCCAACGTCCTGACTTTC
CASSGTTRSGANVLTF
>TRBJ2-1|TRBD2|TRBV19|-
TGTGCCAGTTCCGGGGCTAGCGGGATCCATTTGGGGGATGAGCAGTTCTTC
CASSGASGIHLGDEQFF
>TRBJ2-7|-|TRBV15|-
TGTGCCACCAGCGCCCACACACAGTCCTACGAGCAGTACTTC
CATSAHTQSYEQYF
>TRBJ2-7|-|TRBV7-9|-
TGTGCCAGCAGCTTAGGTCGGGATCTTACCCGCTACGAGCAGTACTTC
CASSLGRDLTRYEQYF
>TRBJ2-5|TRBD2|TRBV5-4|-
TGTGCCAGCAGTAATATAGCGGGAGTTGGTGAGACCCAGTACTTC
CASSNIAGVGETQYF
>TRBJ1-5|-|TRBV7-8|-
TGTGCCAGCAGCTTGGGTACAGGGTGGGCTCAGCCCCAGCATTTT
CASSLGTGWAQPQHF
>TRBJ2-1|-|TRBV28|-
TGTGTAACCACCCGGGCCAGCTACAATGAGCAGTTCTTC
CVTTRASYNEQFF
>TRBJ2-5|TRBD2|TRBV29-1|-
TGCAGCGTGGTACCGGGACTAGCGTACGAGACCCAGTACTTC
CSVVPGLAYETQYF
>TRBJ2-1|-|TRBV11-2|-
TGTGCCAGCAGCCAAAAAGGACAGATTGAATACAATGAGCAGTTCTTC
CASSQKGQIEYNEQFF
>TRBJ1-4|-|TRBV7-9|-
TGTGCCAGCAGCCCGTCCGGTGAAAAACTGTTTTTT
CASSPSGEKLFF
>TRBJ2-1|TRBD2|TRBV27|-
TGTGCCAGCAGTCCCCTCACACTAGCGGGAGTTGGAAATGAGCAGTTCTTC
CASSPLTLAGVGNEQFF
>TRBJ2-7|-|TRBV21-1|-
TGTGCCAGCAGCAAAGGAGCGGGAGGGGGCCACGAGCAGTACTTC
CASSKGAGGGHEQYF
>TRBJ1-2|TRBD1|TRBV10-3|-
TGTGCCATCAGTGGACAGGGCTCTACTCTGGGCTACACCTTC
CAISGQGSTLGYTF
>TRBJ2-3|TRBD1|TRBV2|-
TGTGCCAGCAGTGTATGGGACAGGGGATTGGGCACAGATACGCAGTATTTT
CASSVWDRGLGTDTQYF
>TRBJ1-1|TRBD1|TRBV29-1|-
TGCAACCCCCAGGGGGAAGCTGAAGCTTTCTTT
CNPQGEAEAFF
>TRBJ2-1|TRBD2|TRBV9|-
TGTGCCAGCAGCGTAGAATCCGGGACTAGCGGGAGGCCTTACAATGAGCAGTTCTTC
CASSVESGTSGRPYNEQFF
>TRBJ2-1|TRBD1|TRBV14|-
TGTGCCAGCAGCCAGCCTAATATTGGGCAGGGGGAACTGAGCTCCTACAATGAGCAGTTCTTC
CASSQPNIGQGELSSYNEQFF
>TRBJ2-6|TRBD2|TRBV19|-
TGTGCCAGTAGTATAGCCCTAGCGGGCCACTCTGGGGCCAACGTCCTGACTTTC
CASSIALAGHSGANVLTF